What follows is one T cell receptor beta chain and its context. This clonotype was counted only a few times. No antigen is known for it. There are no base qualities to consult, and no much larger clone falls within one base. This sample is drawn from a study of T-cell memory formation after mild COVID-19 (dated by TCRdb to the early 2020s). At the level of the whole study: TCR sequence clusters from the two donors were largely donor specific. In two donors, T-cell clones that expanded and contracted after mild COVID-19 were tracked by sequencing TCRalpha and TCRbeta repertoires over time. Two young, previously healthy adult volunteers made up the cohort, one male and one female.

For sequencing, an Illumina NovaSeq 6000 was employed. TCRalpha and TCRbeta cDNA libraries were built by 5'RACE with constant-segment primers, adding sample barcodes and unique molecular identifiers. RNA was extracted from every sample with Trizol reagent. Libraries were amplified in two PCR steps, with a second sample barcode and Illumina TruSeq adapters added in the second step. Sequencing of libraries was performed on an Illumina NovaSeq with 2 x 150 bp paired-end reads. The authors' pipeline ran thus. The reads were demultiplexed and collapsed into UMI-guided consensus sequences using migec v1.2.7. Using mixcr v2.1.11, the UMI consensuses were aligned to TRA and TRB V and J templates and assembled into clonotypes. A clonotype was counted as expanded or contracted only if both edgeR and NoisET called the change significant, with noise models trained on biological replicates. edgeR calls used a false discovery rate-adjusted p below 0.01 and a log2 fold-change threshold of 1. PCA with hierarchical clustering of max-normalized trajectories of the 1000 most abundant clonotypes was used as exploratory dynamics analysis. Each responding clone was given a CD4 or CD8 phenotype based on the CD4+ and CD8+ repertoires, which had been sequenced separately. TCRdb took the public reads, trimmed them with fastp at Q25, ran MiXCR for clone calling and kept in-frame beta chains. One record per CDR3 amino acid sequence lists the most common genes and DNA. TCRdb, rather than the study authors, made the V and J calls. The sample records roughly 610,000 distinct CDR3 sequences, around 16% of which are singletons. The top ten constitute about 8.1% of the sample.

Overall study outcomes, separate from this receptor: Only two mild cases were covered in the study, and larger cohorts including severe cases with pre-infection samples were considered necessary. Clones that contracted from day 15 to 85 showed balanced CD4/CD8 phenotypes, whereas a second wave of clones that expanded from day 15 to 37 leaned towards CD4+. SARS-CoV-2 specificity was not confirmed for the second-wave clones peaking on day 37. The detection of some responding clones in pre-infection memory suggests that pre-existing cross-reactive memory T cells joined the SARS-CoV-2 response. Contracting CD4+ clones were located mainly in the CM and EM memory subsets, whereas CD8+ clones were found to be enriched in EMRA.

Ficoll-Paque density gradient centrifugation was the method used to isolate PBMCs. The sample was PBMCs or a T cell subset sorted from them (not recorded which). This receptor was taken from an adult woman who had mild COVID-19 (a few samples of this study predate the infection). The sample titles of this study are shuffled in the database, so cell type and time point are left out; the donor was told from shared clones.

Here is the DNA: TGCGCCAGCAGCCAAGGGTCCGGAAGCTCTGGAAACACCATATATTTT. This encodes CASSQGSGSSGNTIYF. This chain joins TRBV4-3 to TRBJ1-3; no D gene can be assigned with confidence. The CDR3 numbers 16 residues from cysteine through phenylalanine. The CDR3 DNA has 48 bases and is translated from base 1. CDR1 is given as LGHNA and CDR2 as YSLEER, both from the germline V gene. Trimming removed 1 base from V and 0 bases from J, leaving 10 bases between the germline ends.